Listed below are T cell receptor beta chains from one sample, sequenced in a study of blood T cell repertoires in COVID-19. Assay used: immunoSEQ multiplex PCR; TCRdb lists only in-frame clones, some missing. The sample includes about 110,000 clones, 70% to 90% of them seen just once. Input material: peripheral blood. The origin of the receptors is a human donor in a cohort sampled during active COVID-19. CDR3s include the opening cysteine and the closing phenylalanine or tryptophan. D genes are given only for firm matches. The size entry is marked missing in some rows and otherwise reads once, few, many or a size class.

CDR3: CAISELGEQYF
DNA: TGTGCCATCAGTGAACTAGGCGAGCAGTACTTC
J: TRBJ2-7
D: -
V: TRBV10-3
size: -

CDR3: CASSQTYIQGGGTEAFF
DNA: TGTGCCAGCAGCCAAACTTATATCCAGGGCGGTGGCACTGAAGCTTTCTTT
J: TRBJ1-1
D: -
V: TRBV11-3
size: few

CDR3: CASSYSGMWNTEAFF
DNA: TGTGCCAGCAGCTACTCGGGGATGTGGAACACTGAAGCTTTCTTT
J: TRBJ1-1
D: -
V: TRBV7-9
size: -

CDR3: CASSTSDRGPYEQYF
DNA: TGTGCCAGTAGTACCTCGGACAGGGGTCCATACGAGCAGTACTTC
J: TRBJ2-7
D: TRBD1
V: TRBV19
size: -

CDR3: CASSPYRGQGETQYF
DNA: TGTGCCAGCTCACCGTACAGGGGTCAAGGAGAGACCCAGTACTTC
J: TRBJ2-5
D: TRBD1
V: TRBV18
size: -

CDR3: CASSQGGRETQYF
DNA: TGTGCCAGCAGCCAAGGGGGCAGAGAGACCCAGTACTTC
J: TRBJ2-5
D: -
V: TRBV4-2
size: -

CDR3: CASSTVNTGELFF
DNA: TGTGCCAGCAGTACGGTGAACACCGGGGAGCTGTTTTTT
J: TRBJ2-2
D: -
V: TRBV28
size: -

CDR3: CASSPENRAGQPQHF
DNA: TGTGCCAGCAGTCCAGAGAACAGGGCGGGTCAGCCCCAGCATTTT
J: TRBJ1-5
D: -
V: TRBV27
size: few

CDR3: CASSLARGETDTQYF
DNA: TGTGCCAGCAGCCTGGCCCGGGGAGAGACAGATACGCAGTATTTT
J: TRBJ2-3
D: -
V: TRBV11-2
size: -

CDR3: CASSLGQGRTDTQYF
DNA: TGTGCCAGCAGCTTGGGCCAGGGTCGCACAGATACGCAGTATTTT
J: TRBJ2-3
D: -
V: TRBV5-5
size: -

CDR3: CASSLRQGTEAFF
DNA: TGTGCCAGCAGCTTACGACAGGGCACTGAAGCTTTCTTT
J: TRBJ1-1
D: TRBD1
V: TRBV7-8
size: -

CDR3: CASILKAGGQGEQYF
DNA: TGTGCCAGCATTCTAAAAGCGGGGGGCCAAGGAGAGCAGTACTTC
J: TRBJ2-7
D: TRBD2
V: TRBV6-5
size: -

CDR3: CAIQETGLMGTEAFF
DNA: TGTGCCATCCAAGAGACAGGTCTCATGGGAACTGAAGCTTTCTTT
J: TRBJ1-1
D: -
V: TRBV10-3
size: -

CDR3: CAWRRQGRNEQFF
DNA: TGTGCCTGGAGGCGACAGGGTCGTAATGAGCAGTTCTTC
J: TRBJ2-1
D: TRBD1
V: TRBV30
size: -

CDR3: CATSQGPYEQYF
DNA: TGTGCCACCTCACAGGGCCCCTACGAGCAGTACTTC
J: TRBJ2-7
D: -
V: TRBV24-1
size: once

CDR3: CASSTTGANTEAFF
DNA: TGTGCCAGTAGTACCACAGGGGCCAACACTGAAGCTTTCTTT
J: TRBJ1-1
D: TRBD1
V: TRBV19
size: -

CDR3: CASSPSSAGGRETQYF
DNA: TGTGCCAGCAGCCCCTCCTCAGCGGGGGGGCGCGAGACCCAGTACTTC
J: TRBJ2-5
D: TRBD2
V: TRBV4-2
size: -

CDR3: CASSSRGEDGYTF
DNA: TGTGCCAGCAGTTCCAGGGGGGAGGATGGCTACACCTTC
J: TRBJ1-2
D: TRBD1
V: TRBV6-5
size: -

CDR3: CASRLTGNNEQFF
DNA: TGTGCCAGCAGACTCACAGGGAACAATGAGCAGTTCTTC
J: TRBJ2-1
D: -
V: TRBV6-5
size: -

CDR3: CASSISSARTVTQANYGYTF
DNA: TGTGCCAGTAGTATATCCTCGGCTAGGACAGTAACTCAAGCTAACTATGGCTACACCTTC
J: TRBJ1-2
D: -
V: TRBV19
size: few

CDR3: CASSERQPLSNQPQHF
DNA: TGTGCCAGCAGTGAAAGACAGCCCCTTAGCAATCAGCCCCAGCATTTT
J: TRBJ1-5
D: -
V: TRBV2
size: -

CDR3: CASSQESSGAYNEQFF
DNA: TGCGCCAGCAGCCAAGAGTCCAGCGGGGCTTACAATGAGCAGTTCTTC
J: TRBJ2-1
D: TRBD2
V: TRBV4-3
size: -

CDR3: CAIVRDREGNTEAFF
DNA: TGTGCCATCGTCCGGGACAGGGAGGGGAACACTGAAGCTTTCTTT
J: TRBJ1-1
D: TRBD1
V: TRBV10-3
size: -

CDR3: CAWSRGYDNEQFF
DNA: TGTGCCTGGAGTCGAGGGTACGACAATGAGCAGTTCTTC
J: TRBJ2-1
D: -
V: TRBV30
size: -

CDR3: CASSGTVSGRAPGEQFF
DNA: TGTGCCAGCTCCGGGACAGTAAGCGGGAGGGCCCCTGGTGAGCAGTTCTTC
J: TRBJ2-1
D: TRBD2
V: TRBV7-2
size: -

CDR3: CASSLTGQANEKLFF
DNA: TGTGCCAGCAGCCTGACGGGACAGGCTAATGAAAAACTGTTTTTT
J: TRBJ1-4
D: TRBD1
V: TRBV7-3
size: -

CDR3: CASSSRTGSYEQYF
DNA: TGTGCCAGCAGCTCCAGGACAGGGTCCTACGAGCAGTACTTC
J: TRBJ2-7
D: TRBD1
V: TRBV5-6
size: -

CDR3: CSVIQGSRDTQYF
DNA: TGCAGCGTCATACAGGGCTCCCGGGATACGCAGTATTTT
J: TRBJ2-3
D: -
V: TRBV29-1
size: -

CDR3: CASSVDFGTSGNLDTDTQYF
DNA: TGTGCCAGCAGCGTAGATTTTGGGACTAGCGGGAACCTAGACACAGATACGCAGTATTTT
J: TRBJ2-3
D: TRBD2
V: TRBV9
size: -

CDR3: CASGGPGFVSEKLFF
DNA: TGTGCCAGCGGCGGTCCGGGGTTTGTCTCAGAAAAACTGTTTTTT
J: TRBJ1-4
D: -
V: TRBV7-2
size: -

CDR3: CASSQDPTSGSLLLNEQYF
DNA: TGTGCCAGCAGCCAAGACCCGACTAGCGGGAGCCTCCTCCTTAACGAGCAGTACTTC
J: TRBJ2-7
D: TRBD2
V: TRBV4-2
size: -

CDR3: CASKYRVGSQPQHF
DNA: TGTGCCAGCAAATACAGGGTGGGAAGCCAGCCCCAGCATTTT
J: TRBJ1-5
D: -
V: TRBV6-5
size: -

CDR3: CASSPQLIRGANTEAFF
DNA: TGTGCCAGCTCACCACAGCTGATCCGGGGGGCGAACACTGAAGCTTTCTTT
J: TRBJ1-1
D: -
V: TRBV18
size: -

CDR3: CASSFPGQGAYNEQFF
DNA: TGTGCCAGCAGCTTTCCGGGACAGGGAGCTTACAATGAGCAGTTCTTC
J: TRBJ2-1
D: TRBD1
V: TRBV7-2
size: -

CDR3: CASSLGGRGLETQYF
DNA: TGTGCCAGCAGCTTAGGAGGCAGGGGGTTAGAGACCCAGTACTTC
J: TRBJ2-5
D: TRBD1
V: TRBV7-9
size: -